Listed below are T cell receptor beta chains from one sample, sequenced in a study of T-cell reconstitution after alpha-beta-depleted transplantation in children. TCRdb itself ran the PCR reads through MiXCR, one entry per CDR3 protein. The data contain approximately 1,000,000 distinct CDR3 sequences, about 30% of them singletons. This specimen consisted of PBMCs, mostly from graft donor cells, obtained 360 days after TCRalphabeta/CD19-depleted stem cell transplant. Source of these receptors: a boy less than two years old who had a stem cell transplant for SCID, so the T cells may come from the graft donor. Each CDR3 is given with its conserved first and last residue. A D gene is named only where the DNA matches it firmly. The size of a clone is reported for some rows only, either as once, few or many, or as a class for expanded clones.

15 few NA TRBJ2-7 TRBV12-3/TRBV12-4 CASRGSGMSVYEQYF TGTGCCAGCAGGGGTTCGGGTATGTCGGTCTACGAGCAGTACTTC
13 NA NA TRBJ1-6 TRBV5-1 CASSREDSKALHF TGCGCCAGCAGCCGGGAAGACAGTAAGGCCCTCCACTTT
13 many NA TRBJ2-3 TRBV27 CASSSLSTDTQYF TGTGCCAGCAGTTCCTTATCCACAGATACGCAGTATTTT
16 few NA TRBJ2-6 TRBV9 CASSSTGSSGANVLTF TGTGCCAGCAGCTCGACGGGGAGCTCTGGGGCCAACGTCCTGACTTTC
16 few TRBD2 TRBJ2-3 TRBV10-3 CAISESGVAGSGTQYF TGTGCCATCAGTGAGTCAGGGGTAGCGGGGAGCGGAACGCAGTATTTT
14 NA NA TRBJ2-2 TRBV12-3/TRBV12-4 CASSFPSRTGELFF TGTGCCAGCAGTTTCCCCTCGCGCACCGGGGAGCTGTTTTTT
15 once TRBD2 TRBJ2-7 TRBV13 CASSYRTSGAYEQYF TGTGCCAGCAGTTATCGGACTAGCGGCGCCTACGAGCAGTACTTC
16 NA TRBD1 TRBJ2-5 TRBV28 CASSYPDRVVVETQYF TGTGCCAGCAGTTACCCGGACAGGGTCGTTGTTGAGACCCAGTACTTC
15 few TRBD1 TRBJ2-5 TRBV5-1 CASSLEQGAQETQYF TGCGCCAGCAGCTTGGAACAGGGGGCCCAAGAGACCCAGTACTTC
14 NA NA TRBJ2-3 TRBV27 CASRWGTNTDTQYF TGTGCCAGCCGTTGGGGGACAAACACAGATACGCAGTATTTT
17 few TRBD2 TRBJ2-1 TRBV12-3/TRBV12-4 CASSSSSGGAGRIEQFF TGTGCCAGCAGTTCCTCTAGCGGGGGGGCAGGTAGGATTGAGCAGTTCTTC
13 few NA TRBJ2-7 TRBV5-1 CASSRTDAYEQYF TGCGCCAGCAGCCGGACCGATGCCTACGAGCAGTACTTC
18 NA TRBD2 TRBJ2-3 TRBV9 CASSVAYTSGVTTDTQYF TGTGCCAGCAGCGTAGCTTACACTAGCGGAGTCACCACAGATACGCAGTATTTT
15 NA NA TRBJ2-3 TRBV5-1 CASSHGPRAGDTQYF TGCGCCAGCAGTCACGGACCTAGGGCCGGGGATACGCAGTATTTT
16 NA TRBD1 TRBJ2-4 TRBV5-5 CASSRVLGQDLSAQYF TGTGCCAGCAGCCGGGTGTTGGGACAGGATCTTTCGGCTCAGTACTTC
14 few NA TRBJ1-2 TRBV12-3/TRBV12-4 CASSPTVGVRGYTF TGTGCCAGCAGTCCCACTGTGGGAGTTCGGGGCTACACCTTC
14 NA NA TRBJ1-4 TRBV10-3 CAIREAGLNEKLFF TGTGCCATCAGGGAGGCAGGTCTAAATGAAAAACTGTTTTTT
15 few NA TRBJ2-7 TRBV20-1 CSAERGGLLVHEQYF TGCAGTGCAGAAAGGGGCGGGCTCCTAGTCCACGAGCAGTACTTC
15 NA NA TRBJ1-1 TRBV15 CATSRQVYPSTEAFF TGTGCCACCAGCAGACAGGTTTATCCGAGCACTGAAGCTTTCTTT
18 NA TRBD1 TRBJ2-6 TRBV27 CASSLWGQGASGANVLTF TGTGCCAGCAGTTTATGGGGACAGGGTGCCTCTGGGGCCAACGTCCTGACTTTC